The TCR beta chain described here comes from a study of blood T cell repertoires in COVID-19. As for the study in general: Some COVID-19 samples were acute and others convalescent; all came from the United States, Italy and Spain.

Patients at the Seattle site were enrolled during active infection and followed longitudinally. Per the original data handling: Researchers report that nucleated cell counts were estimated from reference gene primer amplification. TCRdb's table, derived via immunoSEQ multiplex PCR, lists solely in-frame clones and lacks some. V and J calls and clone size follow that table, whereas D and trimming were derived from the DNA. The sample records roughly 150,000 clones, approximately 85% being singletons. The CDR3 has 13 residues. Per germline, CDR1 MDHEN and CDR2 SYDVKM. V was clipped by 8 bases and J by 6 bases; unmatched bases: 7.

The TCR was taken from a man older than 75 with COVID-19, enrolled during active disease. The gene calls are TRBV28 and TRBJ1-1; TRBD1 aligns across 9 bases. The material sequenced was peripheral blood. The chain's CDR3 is CASEGQGRAEAFF. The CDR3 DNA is TGTGCCAGCGAGGGACAGGGTCGGGCTGAAGCTTTCTTT.